This T cell receptor (beta chain) was observed in a study of T cell responses to AZD1222 COVID-19 vaccine (dated by TCRdb to 2020 to 2023). Context from the whole study: A total of 233 trial participants underwent TCR sequencing, of whom 207 received two doses of AZD1222 and about 25 received two doses of the MenACWY control vaccine. Trial participants were enrolled by age into 18-55, 56-69 and 70-plus year subgroups, with approximately 160, 26 and 62 TCR-sequenced participants respectively.

Comments on this clone: Its target antigen remains unknown. Base qualities are not recorded, but no much larger clone differs from it by a single base.

The time point label of this sample denotes: about 28 days (+/-7) after the second vaccine dose. AZD1222 recipients with second doses at about 4 weeks or about 12 weeks were pooled, because spike-specific TCR depth and breadth did not differ between schedules. Vaccinee samples came from UK trials COV001 and COV002, including a single-blind randomized controlled phase 2/3 trial of AZD1222 (ChAdOx1 nCoV-19) in healthy adults. For TCRbeta chain sequencing, PBMC samples from trial participants were taken at day 0 and at day 28 after the second dose. The CDR3 regions of human TCRbeta chains were analyzed by immunosequencing. The paper's data handling went like this. Repertoire TCRs were matched against a reference library of SARS-CoV-2-specific TCRs generated with the MIRA antigen-specificity platform. Breadth meant the fraction of unique TCRs that were SARS-CoV-2-associated, whereas depth meant the fraction of total T cells that were SARS-CoV-2-associated. Using the MIRA data, each spike-specific TCR was assigned both to the spike region to which the TCR was reactive and to a CD4 or CD8 class. Log10-transformed breadth and depth values were compared by one-way ANOVA with Sidak's multiple comparisons tests. TCRdb retrieved this table from immuneACCESS and kept in-frame rearrangements only. Not all clones are present; in checked studies, unresolved V genes account for under half, and no reason is known for the remainder. V, J and clone size reflect that table, while D and trimming were determined from the DNA. In this sample the table shows around 140,000 clones, around 91% of which occur a single time. The ten biggest clones cover approximately 9% of the sample.

Summary of the overall study and its limitations: Because no samples from the day 14 peak response were available, repertoires could be characterized only after the peak T cell response. The 56-69-year group was small, and its depth increase did not reach significance, likely because of low power. Vaccine-associated CD4 TCRs spanned the whole spike protein, with dominant responses in regions 160-218 and 743-854. Participants were mostly white British and included more females than males, and it was suggested by the authors that clonal diversity may have been underestimated. Conclusions about previously exposed vaccinees were limited because only five to seven AZD1222 recipients were SARS-CoV-2 seropositive at baseline. Nearly half of unique spike-specific TCRs reportedly recognized epitopes outside regions mutated in the B.1.351 and B.1.1.7 variants. A significant rise in spike-specific TCR breadth and depth was observed after two AZD1222 doses relative to day 0 and relative to MenACWY recipients.

The CDR1 and CDR2 encoded by the germline V gene (reference sequence) are MNHEY and SMNVEV. The CDR3 spans 14 residues, from the cysteine through the phenylalanine. Of the read, only the CDR3 DNA is kept; its 42 bases are in frame from base 1. The V end loses 5 bases and the J end loses 8 bases, and a stretch of 16 bases separates them. The sequencing used peripheral blood, collected 28 days after the second AZD1222 dose. The receptor was derived from an adult who received the AZD1222 COVID-19 vaccine. The rearranged chain carries TRBV27 and TRBJ1-3; no confident D gene assignment can be made. The sequenced DNA is TGTGCCAGCAGTCCCGGACCCTTAAGGGACACCATATATTTT. This gives the protein CASSPGPLRDTIYF.